The rows below give T cell receptor beta chains drawn from one sample of a study of cytomegalovirus exposure and HLA in healthy donors. The data were produced by immunoSEQ multiplex PCR, yet TCRdb's version contains in-frame clones alone and is incomplete. The sample lists fewer than 90,000 clones, 65% to 80% occurring once. Material for sequencing was PBMCs. Receptors originate from a man aged 25 to 40 in good health and CMV-seropositive. CDR3s include the opening cysteine and the closing phenylalanine or tryptophan. A D gene is named only where the DNA matches it firmly. Not all rows give a size; the values are once, few, many and, for expanded clones, a class.

V	J	size	D	CDR3	DNA
TRBV18	TRBJ2-5	-	-	CASSPPNQYQETQYF	TGTGCCAGCTCACCACCGAATCAGTACCAAGAGACCCAGTACTTC
TRBV7-2	TRBJ2-7	-	TRBD1	CASSFTGTGSYEQYF	TGTGCCAGCAGCTTCACCGGGACAGGGTCATACGAGCAGTACTTC
TRBV30	TRBJ1-2	-	-	CAWRAGGAEFYGYTF	TGTGCCTGGAGGGCCGGGGGAGCTGAATTCTATGGCTACACCTTC
TRBV5-1	TRBJ1-1	few	-	CASGNSRERKNTEAFF	TGCGCCAGCGGAAACTCCAGGGAACGAAAGAACACTGAAGCTTTCTTT
TRBV29-1	TRBJ1-1	-	-	CSVVVTGTFEAFF	TGCAGCGTTGTGGTGACCGGGACTTTTGAAGCTTTCTTT
TRBV15	TRBJ2-7	-	-	CATSERGSTYEQYF	TGTGCCACCAGCGAGAGGGGGTCCACCTACGAGCAGTACTTC
TRBV2	TRBJ2-5	-	-	CASKANNGGETQYF	TGTGCCAGCAAGGCTAATAACGGAGGAGAGACCCAGTACTTC
TRBV7-3	TRBJ1-6	-	-	CASSATRGGNSPLHF	TGTGCCAGCAGCGCCACCCGGGGGGGTAATTCACCCCTCCACTTT
TRBV7-9	TRBJ2-1	-	TRBD1	CASSPQGTVYNEQFF	TGTGCCAGCAGCCCACAGGGGACAGTCTACAATGAGCAGTTCTTC
TRBV29-1	TRBJ2-1	-	TRBD1	CSVDPPGQALYNEQFF	TGCAGCGTCGATCCTCCGGGACAGGCTTTATACAATGAGCAGTTCTTC
TRBV19	TRBJ2-5	-	TRBD2	CASSSGLAAQETQYF	TGTGCCAGTAGTTCTGGACTAGCGGCCCAAGAGACCCAGTACTTC
TRBV6-5	TRBJ1-1	-	-	CASSYRGENTEAFF	TGTGCCAGCAGTTACCGGGGAGAGAACACTGAAGCTTTCTTT
TRBV7-6	TRBJ2-7	-	-	CASSSDTSSYEQYF	TGTGCCAGCAGCTCCGATACTAGCTCCTACGAGCAGTACTTC
TRBV9	TRBJ1-2	-	-	CASSVQGNYGYTF	TGTGCCAGCAGCGTCCAGGGTAACTATGGCTACACCTTC
TRBV30	TRBJ1-1	few	TRBD1	CAWSRQGATKAFF	TGTGCCTGGAGTAGACAGGGGGCGACTAAAGCTTTCTTT
TRBV6-5	TRBJ2-1	-	TRBD1	CASSAGTGYYNEQFF	TGTGCCAGCAGTGCCGGGACAGGGTACTACAATGAGCAGTTCTTC
TRBV30	TRBJ1-1	-	-	CAWSGWREAFF	TGTGCCTGGAGTGGCTGGAGGGAAGCTTTCTTT
TRBV18	TRBJ2-1	once	TRBD2	CASSPIPSGEGNEQFF	TGTGCCAGCTCACCTATCCCCAGCGGGGAGGGAAATGAGCAGTTCTTC
TRBV27	TRBJ1-4	once	-	CASSLASGMGGGKLFF	TGTGCCAGCAGTTTGGCTTCGGGGATGGGCGGCGGAAAACTGTTTTTT
TRBV18	TRBJ2-4	-	TRBD1	CASSPGTGENIQYF	TGTGCCAGCTCACCTGGGACAGGGGAAAACATTCAGTACTTC
TRBV6-5	TRBJ2-1	-	-	CASSRQGNEQFF	TGTGCCAGCAGTAGGCAGGGTAATGAGCAGTTCTTC
TRBV6-5	TRBJ2-1	-	-	CASSYSQGHNEQFF	TGTGCCAGCAGTTACTCACAGGGTCACAATGAGCAGTTCTTC
TRBV4-1	TRBJ2-5	once	-	CASSQVRTVQETQYF	TGCGCCAGCAGCCAAGTGAGGACTGTGCAAGAGACCCAGTACTTC
TRBV29-1	TRBJ2-3	-	TRBD2	CSVEALAGGSEQYF	TGCAGCGTTGAGGCTCTAGCGGGGGGCTCTGAGCAGTATTTT
TRBV28	TRBJ1-3	-	TRBD1	CASSFTGTGLNTIYF	TGTGCCAGCAGTTTCACCGGGACAGGGTTGAACACCATATATTTT
TRBV2	TRBJ2-3	-	-	CASTIGADTQYF	TGTGCCAGTACGATAGGGGCAGATACGCAGTATTTT
TRBV7-3	TRBJ2-2	-	TRBD1	CASSFHRGTGELFF	TGTGCCAGCAGCTTCCACAGGGGCACCGGGGAGCTGTTTTTT
TRBV2	TRBJ2-1	-	-	CASGYRTDAYHSNEQFF	TGTGCCAGCGGCTATCGGACAGACGCCTACCACTCCAATGAGCAGTTCTTC
TRBV10-3	TRBJ2-7	-	-	CAIMGGEGQGNAYEQYF	TGTGCCATCATGGGGGGAGAGGGGCAGGGTAACGCCTACGAGCAGTACTTC
TRBV18	TRBJ2-1	-	TRBD2	CASSPPVMRGGSYNEQFF	TGTGCCAGCTCACCACCGGTTATGCGCGGGGGATCCTACAATGAGCAGTTCTTC
TRBV27	TRBJ2-5	-	TRBD2	CASSSTHLAGAQETQYF	TGTGCCAGCAGTTCAACCCACTTAGCGGGGGCTCAAGAGACCCAGTACTTC
TRBV6-4	TRBJ2-1	-	TRBD2	CASSDSAGGPSKQFF	TGTGCCAGCAGTGACTCAGCGGGGGGGCCTTCTAAGCAGTTCTTC
TRBV29-1	TRBJ2-6	-	-	CSVARDFDSGANVLTF	TGCAGCGTTGCACGGGACTTCGACTCTGGGGCCAACGTCCTGACTTTC
TRBV28	TRBJ2-7	-	TRBD1	CASSLGGTGGIYEQYF	TGTGCCAGCAGCCTTGGGGGGACAGGGGGGATCTACGAGCAGTACTTC
TRBV6-1	TRBJ2-1	-	TRBD2	CASRQAGGPYNEQFF	TGTGCCAGCAGGCAAGCGGGGGGCCCCTACAATGAGCAGTTCTTC
TRBV2	TRBJ1-5	-	TRBD1	CASSNDRVGNQPQHF	TGTGCCAGCAGTAACGACAGGGTGGGCAATCAGCCCCAGCATTTT